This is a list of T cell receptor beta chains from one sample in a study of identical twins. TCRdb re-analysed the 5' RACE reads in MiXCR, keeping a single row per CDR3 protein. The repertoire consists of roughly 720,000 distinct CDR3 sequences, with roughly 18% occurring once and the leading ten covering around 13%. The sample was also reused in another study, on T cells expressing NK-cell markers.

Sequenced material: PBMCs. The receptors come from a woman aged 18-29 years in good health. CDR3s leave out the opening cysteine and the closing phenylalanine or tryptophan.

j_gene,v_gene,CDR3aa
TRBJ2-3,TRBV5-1,ASSFLRGTQY
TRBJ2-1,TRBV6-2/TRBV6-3,ASSYSGTGTIQF
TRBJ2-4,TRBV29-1,SVVRGTELSKNIQY
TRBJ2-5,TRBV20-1,SARMAGSGTQY
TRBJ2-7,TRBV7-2,ASSLWTSGRFEQY
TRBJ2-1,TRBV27,ASSLNRGLHEQF
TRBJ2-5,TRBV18,ASSPPGRQETQY
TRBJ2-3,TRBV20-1,SAGRIREDTQY
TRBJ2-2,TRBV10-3,AVVSGSNTGELF
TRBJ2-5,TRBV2,ASSGLGGETQY
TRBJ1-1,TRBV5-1,ASSTGSANTEAF
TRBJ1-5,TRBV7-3,ASSLQHNQPQH
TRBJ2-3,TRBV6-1,ASSPGTTRPQY
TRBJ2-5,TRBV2,ASSTSSVGQETQY
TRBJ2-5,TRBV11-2,ASSLESQGYQETQY
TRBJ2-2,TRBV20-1,SARGTGELF
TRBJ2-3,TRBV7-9,ASSLGQGAGDTQY
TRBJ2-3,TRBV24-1,ATSDLQRGQSTDTQY
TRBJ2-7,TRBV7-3,ASSFNNYEQY
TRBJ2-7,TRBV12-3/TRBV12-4,ASSSPGRDFKYEQY
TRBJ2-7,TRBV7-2,ASSLVSGSPTYEQY
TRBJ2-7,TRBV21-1,ASSSFGTLYEQY
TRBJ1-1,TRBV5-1,ASGLQQNTEAF
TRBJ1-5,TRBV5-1,ASSLAGVHNQPQH
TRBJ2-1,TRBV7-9,ASSFPLREGGYNEQF
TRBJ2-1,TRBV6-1,ASSPLAGPTYNEQF
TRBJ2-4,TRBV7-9,ASSLGHHEDIQY
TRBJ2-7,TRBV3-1,ASTQTSGRAGTYEQY
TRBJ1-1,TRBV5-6,ASSLPTAEAF
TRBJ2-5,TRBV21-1,ASSNRRLAGGWEETQY
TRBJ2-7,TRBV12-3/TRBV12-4,ASSLRGDLR
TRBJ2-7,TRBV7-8,ASSLALLAGVSYEQY
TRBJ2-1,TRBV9,ASSVGTKAYEQF
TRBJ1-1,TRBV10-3,AIGGYKDTEAF
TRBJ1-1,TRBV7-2,ASQADRMNTEAF
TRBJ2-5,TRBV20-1,SARDRASQETQY
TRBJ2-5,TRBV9,ASSVGPGNGETQY
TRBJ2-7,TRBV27,ASRDGGEQY
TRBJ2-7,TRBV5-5,ASSLGSSWTSVVEQY
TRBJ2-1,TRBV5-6,ASSEAGAFYNEQF
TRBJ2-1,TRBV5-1,ASRPLGGRANEQF